In this sample, the clone carrying this TCR beta chain turned up many times. The CDR3 totals 19 residues. J lost 8 bases, V lost 4 bases, and 16 bases had no gene match. The germline gives CDR1 SGHVS, CDR2 FQNEAQ. The sample comes from a study of shared clonotypes between healthy human individuals. Assay: immunoSEQ multiplex PCR; the TCRdb copy retains only in-frame clones and omits some. This sample yields 600,000 to 800,000 clones, of which 72% are seen a single time; less than 2% belongs to the top ten. The specimen was memory CD4+ T cells sorted from blood. As to subset: CD45RA-negative fraction. The genes are TRBV7-8 and TRBJ2-1; 14 nucleotides agree with TRBD2. The TCR sequence derives from a woman aged 25 to 39 in good health. The CDR3 sequence: CASSSRGTSGSSASDEQFF. Here the CDR3 DNA reads TGTGCCAGCAGCTCTCGGGGGACTAGCGGGAGTTCAGCGTCCGATGAGCAGTTCTTC.